The subject of this entry is one T cell receptor beta chain. Sample treatment: oral pan-JAK inhibitor, 5-10 mg twice daily. CDR3 length: 14 residues. The germline V gene encodes CDR1 MDHEN and CDR2 SYDVKM. The ends lost 6 bases at V and 7 bases at J; junction bases unmatched: 8. These data originate in a study of CD8+ T cells in alopecia areata. It was cDNA, reverse transcribed from extracted RNA, that served as the sequencing template. This table comes from immunoSEQ multiplex PCR, and its TCRdb copy is limited to in-frame clones, with some not included. The sample has about 150,000 clones, about 51% seen once.

The V and J genes are TRBV28 and TRBJ2-1, with 8 bases identical to TRBD2. Here the sequenced sample was CD8+ T cells sorted from blood, taken at week 4, from a patient treated with tofacitinib. The receptor was derived from a human donor with alopecia areata. CDR3 residues: CASRPGGEGNEQFF. DNA of the CDR3: TGTGCCAGCAGGCCCGGGGGGGAGGGGAATGAGCAGTTCTTC. Filled out from reference TRBV28 and TRBJ2-1, the complete variable domain reads DVKVTQSSRYLVKRTGEKVFLECVQDMDHENMFWYRQDPGLGLRLIYFSYDVKMKEKGDIPEGYSVSREKKERFSLILESASTNQTSMYLCASRPGGEGNEQFFGPGTRLTVL.